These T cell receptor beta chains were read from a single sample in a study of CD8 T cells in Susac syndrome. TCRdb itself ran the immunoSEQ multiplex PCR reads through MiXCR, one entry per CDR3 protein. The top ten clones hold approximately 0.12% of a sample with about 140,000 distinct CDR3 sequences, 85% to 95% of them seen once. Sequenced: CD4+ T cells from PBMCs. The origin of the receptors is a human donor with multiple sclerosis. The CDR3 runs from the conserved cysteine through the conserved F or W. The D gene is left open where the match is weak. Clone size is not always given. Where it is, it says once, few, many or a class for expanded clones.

CDR3 protein: CASSLAGQAEKLFF; CDR3 DNA: TGTGCCAGCAGTTTAGCGGGACAGGCTGAAAAACTGTTTTTT; D gene: TRBD1; clone size: NA; V gene: TRBV28; J gene: TRBJ1-4
CDR3 protein: CASSLGFRTPSEQFF; CDR3 DNA: TGCGCCAGCAGCTTGGGTTTTAGGACACCAAGTGAGCAGTTCTTC; D gene: NA; clone size: NA; V gene: TRBV5-1; J gene: TRBJ2-1
CDR3 protein: CASSLRAGDEQFF; CDR3 DNA: TGTGCCAGCAGCTTACGAGCAGGGGATGAGCAGTTCTTC; D gene: NA; clone size: NA; V gene: TRBV13; J gene: TRBJ2-1
CDR3 protein: CASSEKAAVRAFF; CDR3 DNA: TGTGCCAGCAGTGAAAAGGCGGCGGTGAGGGCTTTCTTT; D gene: NA; clone size: NA; V gene: TRBV6-1; J gene: TRBJ1-1
CDR3 protein: CSPAGLAGVETQYF; CDR3 DNA: TGCAGTCCAGCCGGACTAGCGGGAGTTGAGACCCAGTACTTC; D gene: TRBD2; clone size: NA; V gene: TRBV20-1; J gene: TRBJ2-5
CDR3 protein: CASSQDTGGVDTQYF; CDR3 DNA: TGCGCCAGCAGCCAAGATACGGGGGGAGTAGATACGCAGTATTTT; D gene: TRBD2; clone size: NA; V gene: TRBV4-3; J gene: TRBJ2-3
CDR3 protein: CASSQRPTATEAFF; CDR3 DNA: TGTGCCAGCAGTCAAAGACCGACGGCCACTGAAGCTTTCTTT; D gene: NA; clone size: NA; V gene: TRBV12-3/TRBV12-4; J gene: TRBJ1-1
CDR3 protein: CSFLRDVNEQYF; CDR3 DNA: TGCAGCTTCCTCCGGGACGTCAACGAGCAGTACTTC; D gene: NA; clone size: NA; V gene: TRBV29-1; J gene: TRBJ2-7
CDR3 protein: CASSSLTSGASGDTQYF; CDR3 DNA: TGTGCCAGCAGTTCCTTGACTAGCGGGGCTTCTGGAGATACGCAGTATTTT; D gene: TRBD2; clone size: NA; V gene: TRBV6-5; J gene: TRBJ2-3
CDR3 protein: CASSSGHLQQYF; CDR3 DNA: TGTGCCAGCAGTTCTGGACACTTGCAGCAGTACTTC; D gene: NA; clone size: NA; V gene: TRBV28; J gene: TRBJ2-7
CDR3 protein: CAIELGNTEAFF; CDR3 DNA: TGTGCCATAGAACTTGGGAACACTGAAGCTTTCTTT; D gene: NA; clone size: NA; V gene: TRBV7-9; J gene: TRBJ1-1
CDR3 protein: CSARGQGKGETQYF; CDR3 DNA: TGCAGTGCTAGAGGACAGGGGAAGGGAGAGACCCAGTACTTC; D gene: TRBD1; clone size: NA; V gene: TRBV20-1; J gene: TRBJ2-5
CDR3 protein: CATSDHRDYPRETQYF; CDR3 DNA: TGTGCCACCAGTGATCACCGGGACTACCCCAGAGAGACCCAGTACTTC; D gene: TRBD2; clone size: NA; V gene: TRBV24-1; J gene: TRBJ2-5
CDR3 protein: CSARTSGRTYEQYF; CDR3 DNA: TGCAGTGCGAGAACTAGCGGGAGGACCTACGAGCAGTACTTC; D gene: TRBD2; clone size: NA; V gene: TRBV20-1; J gene: TRBJ2-7
CDR3 protein: CAISEISRRGYNEQFF; CDR3 DNA: TGTGCCATCAGTGAGATTAGTCGGCGGGGCTACAATGAGCAGTTCTTC; D gene: NA; clone size: NA; V gene: TRBV10-3; J gene: TRBJ2-1
CDR3 protein: CASSEGTYGYTF; CDR3 DNA: TGCGCCAGCAGCGAGGGAACCTATGGCTACACCTTC; D gene: NA; clone size: NA; V gene: TRBV5-1; J gene: TRBJ1-2
CDR3 protein: CASSRPGLAGADTQYF; CDR3 DNA: TGTGCCAGCAGTCGTCCGGGACTAGCGGGGGCAGATACGCAGTATTTT; D gene: TRBD2; clone size: NA; V gene: TRBV11-2; J gene: TRBJ2-3
CDR3 protein: CASAELPYEQYF; CDR3 DNA: TGTGCCAGCGCGGAGTTACCATACGAGCAGTACTTC; D gene: NA; clone size: NA; V gene: TRBV3-1; J gene: TRBJ2-7
CDR3 protein: CSVGLTSGTDTQYF; CDR3 DNA: TGCAGCGTTGGACTGACTAGCGGCACAGATACGCAGTATTTT; D gene: TRBD2; clone size: NA; V gene: TRBV29-1; J gene: TRBJ2-3
CDR3 protein: CASSLWGSNNEQFF; CDR3 DNA: TGTGCCAGCAGTTTATGGGGCAGCAACAATGAGCAGTTCTTC; D gene: NA; clone size: NA; V gene: TRBV27; J gene: TRBJ2-1
CDR3 protein: CSARPTGTSGPNEQFF; CDR3 DNA: TGCAGTGCTAGACCAACCGGGACTAGCGGACCCAATGAGCAGTTCTTC; D gene: TRBD2; clone size: NA; V gene: TRBV20-1; J gene: TRBJ2-1
CDR3 protein: CSVEPGNYGYTF; CDR3 DNA: TGCAGCGTTGAACCAGGGAACTATGGCTACACCTTC; D gene: NA; clone size: NA; V gene: TRBV29-1; J gene: TRBJ1-2
CDR3 protein: CASRRNSNQPQHF; CDR3 DNA: TGTGCCAGCCGACGGAATAGCAATCAGCCCCAGCATTTT; D gene: NA; clone size: few; V gene: TRBV6-2/TRBV6-3; J gene: TRBJ1-5
CDR3 protein: CAISESSGGAGYEQYF; CDR3 DNA: TGTGCCATCAGTGAGTCGTCGGGGGGGGCCGGGTACGAGCAGTACTTC; D gene: TRBD2; clone size: NA; V gene: TRBV10-3; J gene: TRBJ2-7
CDR3 protein: CASSFDRDNEQFF; CDR3 DNA: TGTGCCAGCAGCTTCGACAGGGACAATGAGCAGTTCTTC; D gene: TRBD1; clone size: NA; V gene: TRBV7-3; J gene: TRBJ2-1
CDR3 protein: CSTDLGTEKLFF; CDR3 DNA: TGCAGTACGGACCTTGGGACTGAAAAACTGTTTTTT; D gene: NA; clone size: NA; V gene: TRBV20-1; J gene: TRBJ1-4
CDR3 protein: CASSFKGQNTEAFF; CDR3 DNA: TGCGCCAGCAGCTTTAAGGGGCAGAACACTGAAGCTTTCTTT; D gene: NA; clone size: NA; V gene: TRBV5-1; J gene: TRBJ1-1
CDR3 protein: CASRYSGGAKNIQYF; CDR3 DNA: TGTGCCAGCAGGTACAGCGGGGGGGCCAAAAACATTCAGTACTTC; D gene: TRBD2; clone size: NA; V gene: TRBV27; J gene: TRBJ2-4
CDR3 protein: CASSRQGFGETQYF; CDR3 DNA: TGTGCCAGCAGTAGACAGGGGTTTGGAGAGACCCAGTACTTC; D gene: TRBD1; clone size: NA; V gene: TRBV27; J gene: TRBJ2-5
CDR3 protein: CASSVAMNTEAFF; CDR3 DNA: TGTGCCAGCAGCGTCGCCATGAACACTGAAGCTTTCTTT; D gene: NA; clone size: NA; V gene: TRBV9; J gene: TRBJ1-1
CDR3 protein: CAWSQMVADTQYF; CDR3 DNA: TGTGCCTGGAGTCAGATGGTCGCAGATACGCAGTATTTT; D gene: NA; clone size: once; V gene: TRBV30; J gene: TRBJ2-3
CDR3 protein: CASSLAVGTEAFF; CDR3 DNA: TGTGCCAGCAGCTTGGCAGTCGGCACTGAAGCTTTCTTT; D gene: NA; clone size: NA; V gene: TRBV7-9; J gene: TRBJ1-1
CDR3 protein: CASRGDGGGRNEAFF; CDR3 DNA: TGTGCCAGCAGAGGGGACGGGGGGGGAAGGAATGAAGCTTTCTTT; D gene: NA; clone size: NA; V gene: TRBV11-2; J gene: TRBJ1-1
CDR3 protein: CAISTPSGTGSSPLHF; CDR3 DNA: TGTGCCATCAGTACCCCCTCCGGGACGGGTTCCTCACCCCTCCACTTT; D gene: NA; clone size: NA; V gene: TRBV10-3; J gene: TRBJ1-6
CDR3 protein: CSAAREVAEQFF; CDR3 DNA: TGCAGTGCTGCCAGGGAGGTGGCTGAGCAGTTCTTC; D gene: NA; clone size: NA; V gene: TRBV20-1; J gene: TRBJ2-1
CDR3 protein: CSARRVRNSNQPQHF; CDR3 DNA: TGCAGTGCTCGTAGAGTCCGGAATAGCAATCAGCCCCAGCATTTT; D gene: NA; clone size: NA; V gene: TRBV20-1; J gene: TRBJ1-5
CDR3 protein: CSAKQGTGKQPQHF; CDR3 DNA: TGCAGTGCTAAGCAGGGGACCGGAAAACAGCCCCAGCATTTT; D gene: NA; clone size: NA; V gene: TRBV20-1; J gene: TRBJ1-5
CDR3 protein: CASTLPRSPYGYTF; CDR3 DNA: TGTGCCAGCACCCTGCCTCGGAGCCCTTATGGCTACACCTTC; D gene: NA; clone size: NA; V gene: TRBV28; J gene: TRBJ1-2
CDR3 protein: CSVLRDTDTQYF; CDR3 DNA: TGCAGCGTTCTAAGGGACACAGATACGCAGTATTTT; D gene: NA; clone size: once; V gene: TRBV29-1; J gene: TRBJ2-3
CDR3 protein: CSAREGLFYVDTQYF; CDR3 DNA: TGCAGTGCTAGAGAGGGGCTCTTTTATGTGGATACGCAGTATTTT; D gene: NA; clone size: NA; V gene: TRBV20-1; J gene: TRBJ2-3
CDR3 protein: CASSTSSGSRETQYF; CDR3 DNA: TGTGCCAGTAGTACCAGCTCCGGGAGTCGAGAGACCCAGTACTTC; D gene: NA; clone size: NA; V gene: TRBV19; J gene: TRBJ2-5
CDR3 protein: CSVYGGDGAGTEAFF; CDR3 DNA: TGCAGCGTGTACGGGGGAGATGGGGCAGGCACTGAAGCTTTCTTT; D gene: NA; clone size: NA; V gene: TRBV29-1; J gene: TRBJ1-1
CDR3 protein: CASSQEEGAREQYF; CDR3 DNA: TGTGCCAGCAGCCAAGAGGAGGGGGCGAGGGAGCAGTACTTC; D gene: NA; clone size: once; V gene: TRBV4-2; J gene: TRBJ2-7
CDR3 protein: CASRPPWAGNVDEQFF; CDR3 DNA: TGTGCCAGTCGCCCCCCCTGGGCAGGGAACGTCGATGAGCAGTTCTTC; D gene: NA; clone size: NA; V gene: TRBV19; J gene: TRBJ2-1
CDR3 protein: CATLSSVQLF; CDR3 DNA: TGTGCCACCTTATCCAGCGTTCAGCTCTTT; D gene: NA; clone size: once; V gene: TRBV28; J gene: TRBJ1-1